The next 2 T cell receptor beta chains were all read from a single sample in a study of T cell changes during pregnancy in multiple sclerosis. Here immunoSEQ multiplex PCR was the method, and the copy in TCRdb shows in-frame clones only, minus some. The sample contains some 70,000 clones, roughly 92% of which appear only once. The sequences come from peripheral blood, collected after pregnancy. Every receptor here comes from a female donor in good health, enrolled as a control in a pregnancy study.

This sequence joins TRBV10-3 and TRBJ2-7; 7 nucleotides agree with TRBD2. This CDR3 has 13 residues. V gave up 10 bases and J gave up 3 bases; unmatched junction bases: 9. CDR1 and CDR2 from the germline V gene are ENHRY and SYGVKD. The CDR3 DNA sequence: TGTGCCACCAGCGGGGAGATGAACTACGAGCAGTACTTC. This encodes CATSGEMNYEQYF.

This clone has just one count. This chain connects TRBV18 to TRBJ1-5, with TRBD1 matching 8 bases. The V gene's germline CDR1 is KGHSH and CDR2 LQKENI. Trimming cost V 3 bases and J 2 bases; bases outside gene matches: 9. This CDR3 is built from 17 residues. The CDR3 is CASSPNLAGQGNQPQHF. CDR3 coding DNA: TGTGCCAGCTCACCGAACCTCGCGGGACAGGGCAATCAGCCCCAGCATTTT.